One and the same sample provided the 20 T cell receptor beta chains below, sequenced in a study of Graves' ophthalmopathy and Graves' hyperthyroidism. As the template, RNA transcripts were used to amplify TCR beta CDR3 regions. First-round RT-PCR relied on HTBI primers, and a second-round multiplex PCR came next. TCRdb re-called the multiplex PCR reads through MiXCR, storing one row per CDR3 protein. There are roughly 300,000 distinct CDR3 sequences in the sample; 15% to 20% occur only once, and roughly an eighth lies in the top ten. Sample: peripheral blood. These receptors all come from an adult man with Graves' ophthalmopathy.

This clonotype has at least ten counts. The chain carries TRBV29-1 and TRBJ2-5; 9 bases agree with TRBD1. The CDR3 length is 13 residues. V was clipped by 3 bases and J by 4 bases; unmatched bases: 3. Germline values: CDR1 SQVTM, CDR2 ANQGSEA. The CDR3 DNA reads as TGCAGCGTTGATGGGACAGGGTCAGAGACCCAGTACTTC. Amino acids: CSVDGTGSETQYF.

This clonotype was counted ten times or more. This chain joins TRBV27 and TRBJ2-2; a weak D match, TRBD2 (7 bases). The germline CDR1 and CDR2 sequences are MNHEY and SMNVEV (reference sequence). V was trimmed by 6 bases and J by 5 bases, leaving 22 bases between them. This CDR3 is 17 amino acids long. CDR3: CASSAGGGVQGTGELFF. CDR3 nucleotides: TGTGCCAGCAGCGCTGGGGGGGGTGTTCAGGGGACCGGGGAGCTGTTTTTT.

The table lists this clonotype with a count of one. The chain has TRBV7-8 and TRBJ2-7, with D perhaps matching TRBD1 (5 bases). Germline V CDR1 and CDR2: SGHVS, FQNEAQ. The CDR3 has 12 residues. Trimming pared 5 bases from V and 3 bases from J, leaving 8 bases between. The DNA of the CDR3 is TGTGCCAGCAGCGATCAGGGCTACGAGCAGTACTTC. Its translation: CASSDQGYEQYF.

This chain uses TRBV7-2 with TRBJ2-7; 12 bases are a match to TRBD2. CDR1 is SGHTA, CDR2 FQGNSA, per germline. The CDR3 is 15 amino acids. The V segment lost 1 base and the J segment 5 bases; nucleotides outside the gene matches: 3. As DNA, the CDR3 is TGTGCCAGCAGCTTAGGGAGACTAGCGGGAGACGAGCAGTACTTC. This gives the protein CASSLGRLAGDEQYF.

This clonotype came up many times. The chain couples TRBV28 to TRBJ2-2; TRBD2 aligns across 9 bases. The CDR3 has 15 amino acids. V lost 3 bases to trimming and J lost 7 bases; unmatched junction nucleotides: 6. CDR1 and CDR2 from the germline V gene are MDHEN and SYDVKM. The chain's CDR3 is CASSLLAGILGELFF. Written as DNA, the CDR3 is TGTGCCAGCAGTTTGCTAGCGGGGATTCTCGGGGAGCTGTTTTTT. Supplemented by reference TRBV28 and TRBJ2-2, the full variable domain reads DVKVTQSSRYLVKRTGEKVFLECVQDMDHENMFWYRQDPGLGLRLIYFSYDVKMKEKGDIPEGYSVSREKKERFSLILESASTNQTSMYLCASSLLAGILGELFFGEGSRLTVL.

This clonotype was seen repeatedly, ten times or more. The J gene is TRBJ1-1, the V gene TRBV7-2, with D possibly matching TRBD1 (5 bases). V dropped 7 bases and J dropped 4 bases, with 16 bases sitting between them. There are 14 residues in the CDR3. Looked up from germline, CDR1 is SGHTA and CDR2 is FQGNSA. This CDR3 is CASTKTVDGTEAFF. The CDR3 nucleotides are TGTGCCAGCACCAAGACAGTCGATGGCACTGAAGCTTTCTTT.

This clonotype showed up many times. The chain is built from TRBV28 and TRBJ2-7; D is perhaps TRBD1 (5 bases). Trimming removed 5 bases at V and 3 bases at J, with 8 bases between. Looked up from germline, CDR1 is MDHEN and CDR2 is SYDVKM. The CDR3 covers 12 residues. As DNA, the CDR3 is TGTGCCAGCAGTGGGGCTTACTACGAGCAGTACTTC. This gives the protein CASSGAYYEQYF.

This clonotype was seen many times. This chain links TRBV20-1 with TRBJ2-7; TRBD1 or TRBD2 may be the D gene (6 bases each). V lost 1 base and J 2 bases, leaving 15 bases between the germline ends. From germline, CDR1 is DFQATT and CDR2 SNEGSKA (reference sequence). The length of the CDR3 is 15 residues. The CDR3 spells CSARGGAFSTYEQYF. CDR3 coding DNA: TGCAGTGCTAGAGGGGGGGCCTTCAGCACCTACGAGCAGTACTTC.

This clonotype has only a few counts. This chain joins TRBV20-1 and TRBJ1-2; D gene uncertain. This CDR3 comprises 10 residues. Trimming removed 5 bases at V and 8 bases at J, with 9 bases between. From germline, CDR1 is DFQATT and CDR2 SNEGSKA (reference sequence). CDR3 region: CSAAMGGYTF. CDR3 DNA sequence: TGCAGTGCTGCCATGGGGGGCTACACCTTC.

This clonotype has a count of ten or more. The gene calls are TRBV5-1 and TRBJ1-1; 8 bases are a match to TRBD1. V was clipped by 4 bases and J by 6 bases; unmatched bases: 5. CDR3 size: 13 residues. Germline V gives CDR1 SGHRS, CDR2 YFSETQ. The CDR3 DNA sequence: TGCGCCAGCAGCGACGACAGGGGCCCTGAAGCTTTCTTT. Its protein is CASSDDRGPEAFF.

This clonotype was seen at least ten times. This chain joins TRBV27 and TRBJ2-5; D may be TRBD1 (8 bases). This CDR3 is 15 amino acids long. The germline gives CDR1 MNHEY, CDR2 SMNVEV (reference sequence). The V gene lost 1 base and the J gene lost 5 bases, with 14 bases spanning the gap. CDR3 nucleotide sequence: TGTGCCAGCAGTTTATACAGGGGGGGTAGGGAGACCCAGTACTTC. Amino acids: CASSLYRGGRETQYF.

This clonotype was counted ten times or more. V is TRBV11-2 and J is TRBJ2-7; D ambiguous. Per germline, CDR1 SGHAT and CDR2 FQNNGV. V was pared by 5 bases and J by 2 bases, with 10 bases between. This CDR3 contains 13 residues. CDR3 nucleotides: TGTGCCAGCAGCCAACCCTCACCCTACGAGCAGTACTTC. Its protein product is CASSQPSPYEQYF.

This clonotype was recorded at least ten times. The chain employs TRBV9 and TRBJ1-5; 10 bases agree with TRBD1. V was clipped by 4 bases and J by 3 bases; unmatched bases: 7. The CDR3 has 16 residues. Germline V gene data show CDR1 as SGDLS and CDR2 as YYNGEE. CDR3 protein: CASSPGTGALNQPQHF. The CDR3 coding sequence is TGTGCCAGCAGCCCCGGGACAGGGGCCCTCAATCAGCCCCAGCATTTT.

This clonotype has only a few counts. V is TRBV5-1 and J is TRBJ2-7; a possible D gene is TRBD2 (5 bases). Germline V gives CDR1 SGHRS, CDR2 YFSETQ. The CDR3 consists of 14 residues. V shed 0 bases and J shed 5 bases, with 12 bases lying between them. CDR3 coding DNA: TGCGCCAGCAGCTTGGCCCCCGTCGGGAACGAGCAGTACTTC. Protein sequence: CASSLAPVGNEQYF.

This clonotype was detected ten times or more. The CDR3 DNA reads as TGCAGCGCTGGAGGGGGGGAGGGATTCTACGAGCAGTACTTC. Encoded protein: CSAGGGEGFYEQYF. The genes are TRBV29-1 and TRBJ2-7; D might be TRBD2 (7 bases). There are 14 residues in the CDR3. The germline CDR1 and CDR2 sequences are SQVTM and ANQGSEA. The germline V and J ends were trimmed by 7 bases and 3 bases, with 19 bases remaining between them.

There are many counts of this clonotype. This sequence joins TRBV11-2 and TRBJ2-4; 12 bases match TRBD2. Per germline, CDR1 SGHAT and CDR2 FQNNGV. This CDR3 is built from 18 residues. Trimming removed 5 bases from V and 0 bases from J; junction bases left unmatched: 8. The CDR3 reads CASSRRLAGDLAKNIQYF. In DNA form, the CDR3 reads TGTGCCAGCAGCCGCCGACTAGCGGGGGACCTAGCCAAAAACATTCAGTACTTC.

This clonotype has at least ten counts. This chain joins TRBV6-2 or TRBV6-3 and TRBJ2-7; D uncertain. Germline V CDR1 and CDR2: MNHEY, SVGEGT. This CDR3 region has 10 residues. Trimming cost V 8 bases and J 2 bases, with 4 bases left between them. For the CDR3, the DNA is TGTGCCAGCGGTACCTACGAGCAGTACTTC. It yields the protein CASGTYEQYF.

This clonotype appeared many times. The genes are TRBV7-9 and TRBJ1-1, with D maybe TRBD1 (5 bases). Between the trimmed V and J ends, which lost 5 bases and 0 bases, there was a span of 13 bases. The germline CDR1 and CDR2 sequences are SEHNR and FQNEAQ (reference sequence). This CDR3 contains 15 residues. CDR3 DNA: TGTGCCAGCAGCCCAAAGGGGTTCATGAACACTGAAGCTTTCTTT. Translating gives CASSPKGFMNTEAFF.

This clonotype has at least ten counts. The chain joins TRBV7-2 to TRBJ2-7; D not certain. CDR1 is SGHTA, CDR2 FQGNSA, per germline. V was trimmed by 5 bases and J by 9 bases, leaving 14 bases between them. The CDR3 totals 12 residues. In nucleotides, the CDR3 is TGTGCCAGCAGCCGCCCGACCCTGGGGCAGTACTTC. This encodes CASSRPTLGQYF.

This clonotype showed up just a few times. The rearrangement joins TRBV12-3 or TRBV12-4 to TRBJ1-2; D is uncertain. The CDR3 sequence is 14 residues long. V lost 6 bases and J lost 2, with 13 bases in between. CDR3 amino acids: CASSRAGMNYGYTF. Written as DNA, the CDR3 is TGTGCCAGCAGCCGGGCTGGGATGAACTATGGCTACACCTTC.